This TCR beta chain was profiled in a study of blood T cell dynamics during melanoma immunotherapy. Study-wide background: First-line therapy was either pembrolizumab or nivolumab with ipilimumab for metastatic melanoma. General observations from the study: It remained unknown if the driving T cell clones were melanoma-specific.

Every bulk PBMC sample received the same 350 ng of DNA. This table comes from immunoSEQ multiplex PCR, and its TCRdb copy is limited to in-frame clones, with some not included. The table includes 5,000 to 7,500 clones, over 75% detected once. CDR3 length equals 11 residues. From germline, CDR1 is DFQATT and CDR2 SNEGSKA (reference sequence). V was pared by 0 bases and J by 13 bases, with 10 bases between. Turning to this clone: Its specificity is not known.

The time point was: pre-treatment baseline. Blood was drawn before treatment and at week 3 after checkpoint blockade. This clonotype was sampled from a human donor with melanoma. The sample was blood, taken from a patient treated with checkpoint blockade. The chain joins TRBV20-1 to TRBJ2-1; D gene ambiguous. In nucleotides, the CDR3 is TGCAGTGCTAGAGATGGGGTAGCCCAGTTCTTC. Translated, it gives CSARDGVAQFF.